These 4 T cell receptor beta chains came from one sample sequenced in a study of blood T cell repertoires in COVID-19 (dated by TCRdb to the early 2020s). Libraries were made using the immunoSEQ multiplex PCR assay. TCRdb took this table from immuneACCESS and kept in-frame rearrangements with V and J called. Such tables lack part of the clones; where checked against another copy, unresolved V genes explain under half of the gap, and the rest is unexplained. For this sample there are about 280,000 clones; around 92% appear just once. 1.9% of the sample comes from the top ten. The sample comprised PBMCs or T cells enriched from blood (not recorded which). The receptors originated from a woman aged 55-69 years who had recovered from COVID-19.

This clone was found once. The rearrangement links TRBV19 to TRBJ1-1; D perhaps matches TRBD1 (6 bases). The V end lost 3 bases, the J end lost 1 base, and 15 bases lay between the germline ends. There are 16 residues in the CDR3. CDR1 LNHDA and CDR2 SQIVND come from the germline V gene (reference sequence). CDR3 sequence reads: CASSIVLTGPNTEAFF. The CDR3 DNA reads as TGTGCCAGTAGTATCGTCCTAACAGGGCCGAACACTGAAGCTTTCTTT. The entire variable domain, with the rest obtained from reference TRBV19 and TRBJ1-1, is as follows: DGGITQSPKYLFRKEGQNVTLSCEQNLNHDAMYWYRQDPGQGLRLIYYSQIVNDFQKGDIAEGYSVSREKKESFPLTVTSAQKNPTAFYLCASSIVLTGPNTEAFFGQGTRLTVV.

For the CDR3, the DNA is TGTGCCAGCAGCCAAGATCCCGGCGCGGCTAATGAAAAACTGTTTTTT. It codes for CASSQDPGAANEKLFF. This chain connects TRBV4-2 to TRBJ1-4; no clear D gene. The CDR3 sequence is 16 residues long. CDR1 is LGHNA, CDR2 YNFKEQ, per germline. Trimming removed 0 bases at V and 3 bases at J, with 11 bases between.

V gene TRBV24-1 combines with J gene TRBJ2-5, with a possible D match to TRBD1 (6 bases). V was pared by 2 bases and J by 0 bases, with 18 bases between. Germline V gene sequence: CDR1 KGHDR, CDR2 SFDVKD. The length of the CDR3 is 18 residues. CDR3 sequence: CATSDYSQGGADQETQYF. The CDR3 DNA sequence: TGTGCCACCAGTGATTATTCACAGGGTGGAGCGGACCAAGAGACCCAGTACTTC.

The chain uses TRBV2 and TRBJ1-1; D is possibly TRBD1 (6 bases). The CDR3 is made up of 13 amino acids. The V end lost 2 bases, the J end lost 7 bases, and 11 bases lay between the germline ends. CDR1 and CDR2 from the germline V gene are SNHLY and FYNNEI. The CDR3 coding sequence is TGTGCCAGCAGTGAATCAGGGGTCAGTGAAGCTTTCTTT. Translated: CASSESGVSEAFF.